This section outlines one TCR beta chain sequence together with its context. Its antigen is currently unknown. The source of the sample is a study of Ad26.COV2.S vaccination and SARS-CoV-2 variants. Study-wide context: COV1001, an Ad26.COV2.S trial, supplied this vaccine-arm donor. General study results and limits: Vaccine and placebo groups showed comparable non-spike TCR breadth.

Profiled with immunoSEQ multiplex PCR; TCRdb holds only in-frame clones, not every one. The profile covers some 330,000 clones, with about nine tenths appearing a single time and about 5% taken by the ten largest. The V and J ends lost 5 bases and 1 base respectively, with 8 bases between them. Germline lookup yields CDR1 SGHVS and CDR2 FQNEAQ. This CDR3 is 14 amino acids long. The treatment is: roughly 20 received Ad26.COV2.S at low or high dose, single or two shots; about 5 received placebo; per-sample allocation not given. Day 63 after the first injection of vaccine or placebo was the sampling time. The sample came from a Boston adult aged 18-55 years.

V is TRBV7-8 and J is TRBJ2-2, with D hard to call. The input for sequencing was peripheral blood, taken in a trial of Ad26.COV2.S vaccine versus placebo. The sequence derives from a person between 18 and 65 years old who received the Ad26.COV2.S COVID-19 vaccine or a placebo. CDR3 sequence (DNA): TGTGCCAGCAGCCCGAATGTGAACACCGGGGAGCTGTTTTTT. Translating it yields CASSPNVNTGELFF. The whole variable domain, filled in from reference TRBV7-8 and TRBJ2-2, reads GAGVSQSPRYKVAKRGQDVALRCDPISGHVSLFWYQQALGQGPEFLTYFQNEAQLDKSGLPSDRFFAERPEGSVSTLKIQRTQQEDSAVYLCASSPNVNTGELFFGEGSRLTVL.